These T cell receptor beta chains were read from a single sample in a study of blood T cell repertoires in COVID-19. Clones were sequenced by immunoSEQ multiplex PCR, and TCRdb holds only the in-frame ones, with some missing. The data show 95,000 to 130,000 clones, approximately 82% seen once. The sequenced sample was peripheral blood. Receptors originate from a man between 65 and 85 years old with active or convalescent COVID-19. CDR3s include the opening cysteine and the closing phenylalanine or tryptophan. The D gene is left open where the match is weak. Expanded clones get a size class; other rows say once, few or many, or leave the size out.

NA | TRBJ1-1 | TRBV13 | NA | CASSPLTGWTEAFF | TGTGCCAGCAGTCCCCTCACCGGTTGGACTGAAGCTTTCTTT
NA | TRBJ1-5 | TRBV4-3 | NA | CASSQDNRQPQHF | TGCGCCAGCAGCCAAGATAATCGTCAGCCCCAGCATTTT
few | TRBJ1-2 | TRBV4-2 | NA | CASSQEVEISNYGYTF | TGTGCCAGCAGCCAAGAGGTGGAGATCTCTAACTATGGCTACACCTTC
NA | TRBJ1-2 | TRBV6-5 | TRBD1 | CASRSGTANYGYTF | TGTGCCAGCAGATCCGGGACAGCTAACTATGGCTACACCTTC
NA | TRBJ2-1 | TRBV19 | NA | CASSNQVYNEQFF | TGTGCCAGTAGTAACCAGGTTTACAATGAGCAGTTCTTC
NA | TRBJ1-1 | TRBV11-3 | NA | CASSLDGGDTEAFF | TGTGCCAGCAGCTTAGACGGCGGGGACACTGAAGCTTTCTTT
NA | TRBJ1-2 | TRBV3-1/TRBV3-2 | NA | CASRQSSNYGYTF | TGTGCCAGCAGACAGAGTTCTAACTATGGCTACACCTTC
NA | TRBJ1-2 | TRBV29-1 | NA | CSVRGAAGGYTF | TGCAGCGTTCGGGGGGCCGCGGGTGGCTACACCTTC
NA | TRBJ1-6 | TRBV7-2 | NA | CATTPNTGHSPLHF | TGTGCGACCACCCCCAATACAGGACATTCACCCCTCCACTTT
NA | TRBJ2-1 | TRBV5-5 | TRBD2 | CASSPAGEGSFQFF | TGTGCCAGCAGCCCGGCGGGGGAGGGTTCGTTTCAGTTCTTC
NA | TRBJ2-3 | TRBV4-1 | NA | CASSQDRVATDTQYF | TGCGCCAGCAGCCAAGATCGAGTAGCTACAGATACGCAGTATTTT
NA | TRBJ2-1 | TRBV19 | NA | CASRDNRAKEQFF | TGTGCCAGTAGAGATAACAGGGCGAAGGAGCAGTTCTTC
NA | TRBJ1-5 | TRBV4-1 | NA | CASSRETGVNQPQHF | TGCGCCAGCAGCCGGGAGACAGGAGTCAATCAGCCCCAGCATTTT
once | TRBJ2-7 | TRBV6-6 | TRBD2 | CASSYPGLDYEQYF | TGTGCCAGCAGTTATCCGGGACTAGACTACGAGCAGTACTTC
few | TRBJ1-4 | TRBV2 | NA | CASSGTRTNEKLFF | TGTGCCAGCAGTGGAACCAGAACTAATGAAAAACTGTTTTTT
NA | TRBJ2-2 | TRBV12-5 | NA | CASGPGGSTGELFF | TGTGCTAGTGGTCCAGGGGGGAGCACCGGGGAGCTGTTTTTT
once | TRBJ1-1 | TRBV7-8 | NA | CASSVRQATTATNRYTEAFF | TGTGCCAGCAGCGTGAGACAGGCCACAACCGCCACGAATAGATACACTGAAGCTTTCTTT
NA | TRBJ1-1 | TRBV4-2 | NA | CASSRGTTYTEAFF | TGTGCCAGCAGCCGAGGGACAACTTACACTGAAGCTTTCTTT
NA | TRBJ2-2 | TRBV5-4 | NA | CASRPGGLAGELFF | TGTGCCAGCAGGCCCGGGGGGCTAGCCGGGGAGCTGTTTTTT
NA | TRBJ1-3 | TRBV6-5 | NA | CASSYSWGLGGNTIYF | TGTGCCAGCAGTTACTCGTGGGGGCTTGGTGGAAACACCATATATTTT
NA | TRBJ1-5 | TRBV19 | NA | CASNPGHYSNQPQHF | TGTGCCAGTAATCCGGGACACTATAGCAATCAGCCCCAGCATTTT
NA | TRBJ1-2 | TRBV28 | TRBD1 | CAHERRGRLSGYTF | TGTGCCCACGAAAGGAGGGGGCGACTAAGTGGCTACACCTTC
once | TRBJ1-2 | TRBV6-2/TRBV6-3 | NA | CASSYRQALFYGYTF | TGTGCCAGCAGTTACAGACAGGCACTGTTCTATGGCTACACCTTC
NA | TRBJ1-2 | TRBV5-3 | NA | CARSFPGGLYGYTF | TGTGCCAGAAGCTTCCCGGGGGGGCTCTATGGCTACACCTTC
once | TRBJ1-5 | TRBV5-5 | NA | CASSLVPDSNQPQHF | TGTGCCAGCAGCTTGGTCCCAGATAGCAATCAGCCCCAGCATTTT
NA | TRBJ1-1 | TRBV6-5 | TRBD1 | CASSFRQGWSGTEAFF | TGTGCCAGCAGTTTCCGACAGGGATGGTCTGGAACTGAAGCTTTCTTT
NA | TRBJ1-1 | TRBV30 | NA | CAWSVRGTEAFF | TGTGCCTGGAGTGTGCGGGGGACTGAAGCTTTCTTT
NA | TRBJ2-1 | TRBV5-1 | TRBD1 | CASSPGQQTYNEQFF | TGCGCCAGCAGCCCGGGACAGCAGACCTACAATGAGCAGTTCTTC
NA | TRBJ2-1 | TRBV18 | NA | CASSIRTGDEQFF | TGTGCCAGCTCAATAAGGACGGGGGATGAGCAGTTCTTC
few | TRBJ1-2 | TRBV7-2 | NA | CASSPNMDSGYGYTF | TGTGCCAGCAGCCCCAACATGGACAGCGGCTATGGCTACACCTTC
NA | TRBJ2-3 | TRBV29-1 | TRBD2 | CSGTSGSDTQYF | TGCAGCGGTACTAGCGGGAGTGATACGCAGTATTTT
NA | TRBJ1-2 | TRBV10-1 | TRBD1 | CAARGRSYGYTF | TGCGCCGCCAGGGGGCGGAGCTATGGCTACACCTTC
NA | TRBJ2-1 | TRBV5-8 | TRBD2 | CASSFRTGGEGQLQFF | TGTGCCAGCAGCTTTAGGACGGGAGGAGAGGGGCAGCTGCAGTTCTTC
NA | TRBJ1-1 | TRBV6-6 | TRBD1 | CASRRRTGGYVNTEAFF | TGTGCCAGCAGGCGACGGACAGGGGGGTACGTTAACACTGAAGCTTTCTTT
NA | TRBJ2-7 | TRBV5-1 | TRBD2 | CASSRGTSGYEQYF | TGCGCCAGCAGCCGAGGGACTAGCGGATACGAGCAGTACTTC
NA | TRBJ1-2 | TRBV5-1 | TRBD1 | CASSSTGERNYGYTF | TGCGCCAGCAGCTCGACAGGGGAAAGGAACTATGGCTACACCTTC
NA | TRBJ2-3 | TRBV19 | TRBD1 | CASTLGTGGLTDTQYF | TGTGCCAGTACCCTAGGAACAGGGGGTCTCACAGATACGCAGTATTTT
NA | TRBJ2-5 | TRBV28 | TRBD2 | CASGLGTSGSQETQYF | TGTGCCAGCGGACTTGGGACTAGCGGGAGCCAAGAGACCCAGTACTTC
NA | TRBJ2-4 | TRBV11-2 | TRBD1 | CASSPKTGGASKNIQYF | TGTGCCAGCAGCCCCAAGACAGGGGGCGCTTCCAAAAACATTCAGTACTTC
few | TRBJ2-5 | TRBV5-1 | TRBD2 | CASSPERGTQYF | TGCGCCAGCAGCCCAGAGCGGGGGACCCAGTACTTC
NA | TRBJ1-5 | TRBV29-1 | NA | CSVISRARGPWNYSNQPQHF | TGCAGCGTTATCAGCCGCGCACGCGGTCCCTGGAATTATAGCAATCAGCCCCAGCATTTT
NA | TRBJ1-2 | TRBV4-1 | NA | CASNLGSTDYGYTF | TGCGCCAGCAACTTGGGCAGCACGGACTATGGCTACACCTTC
NA | TRBJ2-1 | TRBV10-2 | TRBD2 | CASSASGRAHEQFF | TGCGCCAGCAGTGCTAGCGGGAGGGCGCATGAGCAGTTCTTC
NA | TRBJ1-6 | TRBV5-6 | NA | CASSAYDTGYYNSPLHF | TGTGCCAGCAGCGCGTACGATACAGGGTACTATAATTCACCCCTCCACTTT
NA | TRBJ1-1 | TRBV12-3/TRBV12-4 | NA | CASMGDNTEAFF | TGTGCCAGCATGGGAGATAACACTGAAGCTTTCTTT